The clone carrying this T cell receptor beta chain was detected only once. The sample is drawn from a study of regulatory T cells in long-lasting Graves disease. The CDR3 covers 13 residues. CDR1 and CDR2 from the germline V gene are SQVTM and ANQGSEA. Both iRepertoire HTBI primers and Arm-PCR of CDR3 regions were used to build the TCR beta libraries. TCRdb processed the multiplex PCR reads anew with MiXCR; each CDR3 protein has one entry. The sample records approximately 350,000 distinct CDR3 sequences, 12% being singletons. Indicated time point: newly diagnosed GD, antithyroid drugs for less than 3 months. RNA isolated from PBMCs was used to make the TCR library. Graves' disease was diagnosed by American Thyroid Association guidelines. These data were likewise used in another study, on T cells in Graves' hyperthyroidism and ophthalmopathy. Per that study: Stable Graves' hyperthyroidism denoted no ophthalmopathy progression over 18 months. In the analysis, a 13 V-J model separated ophthalmopathy from stable hyperthyroidism.

The chain joins TRBV29-1 to TRBJ1-4; D not certain. The sequenced sample was peripheral blood mononuclear cells (PBMCs), obtained at new diagnosis, from a patient treated with antithyroid drugs. The origin of this receptor is a woman aged 18-29 years with Graves disease. CDR3 DNA: TGCAACGTCGAGGTAGCAACTAATGAAAAACTGTTTTTT. Its protein is CNVEVATNEKLFF.